The T cell receptor (beta chain) under discussion was sequenced for a study of shared T cell receptors in the human thymus. Profiled with immunoSEQ multiplex PCR; TCRdb holds only in-frame clones, not every one. The sample records about 660,000 clones, around 87% being singletons. Per the germline V gene, CDR1 is SGHRS and CDR2 is YFSETQ. The CDR3 consists of 11 residues. V was cut by 5 bases and J by 5 bases, with 7 bases left in between. The data were also submitted as part of a second study, on human thymus T cells. This second study notes: Resections obtained during corrective heart surgery supplied the thymus tissue. Among thymic and blood repertoires, usage of V and J genes appeared biased. Highly overlapping thymic repertoires among unrelated individuals were reported in related research.

Sample: thymocytes. The TCR originated in a boy in the first two years of life with a congenital heart defect. The gene calls are TRBV5-1 and TRBJ1-1; a weak D match, TRBD1 (5 bases). As DNA, the CDR3 is TGCGCCAGCAGTCAGGGTACTGAAGCTTTCTTT. This sequence encodes CASSQGTEAFF.